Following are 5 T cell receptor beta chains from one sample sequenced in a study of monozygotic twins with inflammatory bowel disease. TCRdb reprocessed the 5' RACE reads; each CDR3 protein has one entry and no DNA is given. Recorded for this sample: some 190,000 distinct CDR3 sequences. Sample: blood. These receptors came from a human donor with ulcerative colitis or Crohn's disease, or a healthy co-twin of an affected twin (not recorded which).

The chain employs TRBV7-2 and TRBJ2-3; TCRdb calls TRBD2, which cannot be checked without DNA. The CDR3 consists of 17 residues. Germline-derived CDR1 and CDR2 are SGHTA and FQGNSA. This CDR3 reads CASSLVGTSGGADTQYF.

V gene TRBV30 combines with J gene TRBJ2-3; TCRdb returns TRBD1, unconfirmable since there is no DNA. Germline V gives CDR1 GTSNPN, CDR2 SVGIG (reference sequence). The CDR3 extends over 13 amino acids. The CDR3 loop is CAWSAFGADTQYF.

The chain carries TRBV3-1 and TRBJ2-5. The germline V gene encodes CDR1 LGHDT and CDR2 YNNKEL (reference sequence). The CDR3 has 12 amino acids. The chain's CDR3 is CASSSPGGTQYF.

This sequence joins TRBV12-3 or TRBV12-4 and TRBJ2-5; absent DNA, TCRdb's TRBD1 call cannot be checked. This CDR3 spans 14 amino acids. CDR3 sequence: CASSTGTAPLTQYF.

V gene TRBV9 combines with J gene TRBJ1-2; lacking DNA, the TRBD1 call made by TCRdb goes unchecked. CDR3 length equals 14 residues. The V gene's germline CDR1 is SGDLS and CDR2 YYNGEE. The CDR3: CASLVRGRENGYTF.